This TCR beta chain was documented in a study of T cell responses to AZD1222 COVID-19 vaccine. Findings of the study overall: After the peak T cell response, and only then, were repertoires sampled. Regions 160-218 and 743-854 held dominance among vaccine-associated CD4 TCRs, which spanned spike. Spike-specific TCR breadth and depth both grew after two AZD1222 doses.

On this clone: The antigen is undetermined.

Sequencing used immunoSEQ multiplex PCR; TCRdb keeps in-frame clones, though not all of them. The repertoire holds 150,000 or so clones, with 90% to 95% as singletons. From germline, CDR1 is SGHKS and CDR2 YYEKEE (reference sequence). V was clipped by 4 bases and J by 6 bases, with 17 bases between them. This CDR3 comprises 14 residues. The rearrangement uses TRBV5-5 and TRBJ2-7; D uncertain. The TCR comes from an adult in good health. The input for sequencing was peripheral blood, taken on day 0 of AZD1222 vaccination. CDR3 coding DNA: TGTGCCAGCAGCCATGGTGGCCCCTGGGGCGAGCAGTACTTC. Its protein product is CASSHGGPWGEQYF.